This note documents a single T cell receptor beta chain sequence. Antigen: not known. This record comes from a study of long-term antiretroviral therapy in people with HIV. Turning to the study itself: First collections came about a decade before the 2015 immediate-ART recommendation. Regarding the study as a whole: Repertoires looked antigen-experienced, with only a slight naive shift after ART.

None of the participants with HIV were treated outside the United States. The CDR3 consists of 15 residues. Germline CDR1 is SGHTA and CDR2 is FQGNSA. Trimming at V came to 4 bases and at J to 8 bases, leaving 11 bases not matched to a gene. Researchers ran immunoSEQ v3.0 at survey level. TCRdb's table, derived via immunoSEQ multiplex PCR, lists solely in-frame clones and lacks some. The top ten clones hold approximately 16% of a sample with over 7,500 clones, around 79% of them seen once. The clonotype comes from a man in his forties with HIV. The specimen was unsorted PBMCs, collected 0.1 years after starting antiretroviral therapy. The genes are TRBV7-2 and TRBJ1-2; 9 bases are shared with TRBD1. The CDR3 sequence is CASSSTGGDLKGYTF. For the CDR3, the DNA is TGTGCCAGCAGCTCGACAGGGGGTGATCTAAAGGGCTACACCTTC.